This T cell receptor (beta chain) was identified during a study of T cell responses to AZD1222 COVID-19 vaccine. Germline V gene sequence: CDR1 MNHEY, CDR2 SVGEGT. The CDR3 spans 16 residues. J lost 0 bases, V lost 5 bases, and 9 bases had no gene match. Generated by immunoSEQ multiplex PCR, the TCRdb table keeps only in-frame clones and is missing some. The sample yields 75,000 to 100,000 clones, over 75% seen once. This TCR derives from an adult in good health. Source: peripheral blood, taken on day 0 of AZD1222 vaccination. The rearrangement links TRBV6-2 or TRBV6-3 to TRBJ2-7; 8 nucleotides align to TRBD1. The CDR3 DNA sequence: TGTGCCAGCAGTAGCACAGGGGGTCGTATCTCCTACGAGCAGTACTTC. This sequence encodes CASSSTGGRISYEQYF.